Each of the 11 T cell receptor beta chains below was sequenced from the same sample in a study of shared clonotypes between healthy human individuals. Clones were read by immunoSEQ multiplex PCR, and TCRdb kept only the in-frame ones, dropping some. The profile shows about 820,000 clones, around 92% of them singletons. In the naive CD8 group, cells lacked CD45RO and were positively selected for CCR7, so terminally differentiated effector memory CD45RA+ cells were left out. Material for sequencing was naive CD8+ T cells sorted from blood. These receptors came from a young man in good health.

CDR3 coding DNA: TGTGCCAGCAGCTTAGACGGGTTAGGGACTAGCGGGAGTCACCTCTACGAGCAGTACTTC. Its translation is CASSLDGLGTSGSHLYEQYF. This rearrangement joins TRBV11-2 to TRBJ2-7; 14 nucleotides align to TRBD2. V was clipped by 0 bases and J by 3 bases; unmatched bases: 13. CDR1 is SGHAT and CDR2 is FQNNGV in the germline V gene. The CDR3 spans 20 residues. Supplemented by reference TRBV11-2 and TRBJ2-7, the full variable domain reads EAGVAQSPRYKIIEKRQSVAFWCNPISGHATLYWYQQILGQGPKLLIQFQNNGVVDDSQLPKDRFSAERLKGVDSTLKIQPAKLEDSAVYLCASSLDGLGTSGSHLYEQYFGPGTRLTVT.

This clone appeared a few times. V usage is TRBV14 and J usage is TRBJ1-2; D possibly corresponds to TRBD1 (5 bases). Trimming cost V 1 base and J 2 bases, with 8 bases left between them. CDR3 length: 14 amino acids. Germline lookup yields CDR1 SGHDN and CDR2 FVKESK. CDR3: CASSQGQLNYGYTF. In nucleotides, the CDR3 is TGTGCCAGCAGCCAAGGACAGTTAAACTATGGCTACACCTTC.

This clone occurred once. This chain links TRBV5-1 with TRBJ2-7; D gene uncertain. V lost 4 bases and J 5 bases, leaving 16 bases between the germline ends. CDR3 length: 14 amino acids. Germline loops: CDR1 SGHRS, CDR2 YFSETQ. The CDR3 coding sequence is TGCGCCAGCAGCGACGGCCTGTATACGGACGAGCAGTACTTC. Encoded protein: CASSDGLYTDEQYF. The complete variable domain, with remaining parts taken from reference TRBV5-1 and TRBJ2-7, reads KAGVTQTPRYLIKTRGQQVTLSCSPISGHRSVSWYQQTPGQGLQFLFEYFSETQRNKGNFPGRFSGRQFSNSRSEMNVSTLELGDSALYLCASSDGLYTDEQYFGPGTRLTVT.

The chain links TRBV7-9 to TRBJ2-3; the D gene is possibly TRBD1 (6 bases). CDR1 and CDR2 from the germline V gene are SEHNR and FQNEAQ (reference sequence). There are 12 residues in the CDR3. Trimming took off 1 base at V and 10 bases at J, with 9 bases between the two ends. CDR3 DNA sequence: TGTGCCAGCAGCTTAGGTTCAGGGGCGCAGTATTTT. Its protein is CASSLGSGAQYF.

V usage is TRBV4-1 and J usage is TRBJ2-5, with 8 bases lining up with TRBD2. The CDR3 covers 13 residues. Germline CDR1 is MGHRA and CDR2 is YSYEKL. J gave up 4 bases and V 4 bases, and 2 bases lay outside the gene matches. CDR3 nucleotide sequence: TGCGCCAGCAGCCTGACTAGCGCAGAGACCCAGTACTTC. Translating gives CASSLTSAETQYF.

This chain joins TRBV5-1 and TRBJ1-4; D unclear. The CDR3 runs to 15 residues. With 2 bases removed from V and 2 bases from J, the gap between germline ends came to 10 bases. Germline V lookup: CDR1 SGHRS, CDR2 YFSETQ. In DNA form, the CDR3 reads TGCGCCAGCAGCTTAGGAGACACTACTAATGAAAAACTGTTTTTT. This codes for CASSLGDTTNEKLFF.

The CDR3 spells CASSQKGGQETQYF. The CDR3 DNA follows: TGTGCCAGCAGCCAAAAGGGGGGCCAAGAGACCCAGTACTTC. The chain links TRBV7-9 to TRBJ2-5; the D gene could be TRBD1 or TRBD2 (6 bases each). Germline CDR1 is SEHNR and CDR2 is FQNEAQ (reference sequence). V was shortened by 5 bases and J by 1 base, with 11 bases between the two germline ends. The CDR3 length is 14 residues.

This rearrangement joins TRBV11-2 to TRBJ2-5; the D is unclear. V shed 0 bases and J shed 2 bases, with 7 bases lying between them. The CDR3 loop spans 14 amino acids. Germline V CDR1 and CDR2: SGHAT, FQNNGV. CDR3 sequence reads: CASSLEAEQETQYF. The CDR3 DNA is TGTGCCAGCAGCTTAGAGGCAGAACAAGAGACCCAGTACTTC.

The chain uses TRBV19 and TRBJ2-1; 10 nucleotides match TRBD2. CDR1 and CDR2 from the germline V gene are LNHDA and SQIVND (reference sequence). V was pared by 1 base and J by 6 bases, with 3 bases of the junction left unmatched. The CDR3 runs 15 residues. The CDR3 spells CASSIAGLASNEQFF. The CDR3 DNA reads TGTGCCAGTAGTATAGCGGGACTAGCGTCCAATGAGCAGTTCTTC. Full variable domain (remainder filled in from reference TRBV19 and TRBJ2-1): DGGITQSPKYLFRKEGQNVTLSCEQNLNHDAMYWYRQDPGQGLRLIYYSQIVNDFQKGDIAEGYSVSREKKESFPLTVTSAQKNPTAFYLCASSIAGLASNEQFFGPGTRLTVL.

This clone showed up just a few times. The identical CDR3 is also encoded by other nucleotide sequences in the sample. The gene calls are TRBV19 and TRBJ2-1; D unresolved. The ends were cut back, 1 base at V and 6 bases at J, with 1 base in the middle. Germline CDR1 reads LNHDA; CDR2 reads SQIVND (reference sequence). The CDR3 runs to 11 residues. CDR3 loop: CASSIGNEQFF. The CDR3, as DNA: TGTGCCAGTAGTATAGGCAATGAGCAGTTCTTC.

The rearrangement uses TRBV27 and TRBJ2-7; D possibly corresponds to TRBD2 (6 bases). Trimming removed 3 bases at V and 4 bases at J, with 13 bases between. The CDR3 has 14 amino acids. The germline gives CDR1 MNHEY, CDR2 SMNVEV (reference sequence). The CDR3 spells CASSLEGLGYEQYF. The CDR3 DNA reads as TGTGCCAGCAGTTTGGAGGGGTTGGGGTACGAGCAGTACTTC.